The clone carrying this T cell receptor beta chain was seen repeatedly, ten times or more. What it recognizes is unknown. The data were taken from a study of spatial heterogeneity in lung cancer. Study context: Detection consistently yielded more beta chains than alpha chains.

The germline V and J ends were trimmed by 3 bases and 4 bases, with 9 bases remaining between them. Germline V gives CDR1 MDHEN, CDR2 SYDVKM. The CDR3 length is 13 residues. Each molecule of TCR cDNA was tagged with one unique molecular identifier. TCRdb ran MiXCR on the 5' RACE reads and lists one entry per CDR3 protein. The sample shows about 23,000 distinct CDR3 sequences, roughly 6.7% of them seen only once. Study-wide points: Quantities of ubiquitous and regional expanded TCRs paralleled ubiquitous and regional nonsynonymous mutations, respectively. Within tumors, counts of expanded alpha and beta TCRs tracked tumor mutation counts.

Time point in this sample: sample taken at primary tumor resection. Whole RNA was taken from tumor, nontumor lung or frozen PBMC; it was then sequenced unsorted. The receptor was derived from a male donor with early-stage non-small cell lung cancer. The gene calls are TRBV28 and TRBJ1-2; D is ambiguous. Sequencing was performed on lung tumor tissue, taken at surgery. CDR3 sequence (DNA): TGTGCCAGCAGTTTGGCCACCTCCTATGGCTACACCTTC. This gives the protein CASSLATSYGYTF.